This entry lists 26 T cell receptor beta chains sequenced from one sample in a study of T cell changes during pregnancy in multiple sclerosis. Some clones are missing from TCRdb's copy, which holds only in-frame ones; the method was immunoSEQ multiplex PCR. The data contain about 72,000 clones, roughly 90% of them singletons. Sequencing was performed on peripheral blood, taken in the first trimester of pregnancy. Source of these receptors: a female donor in good health, enrolled as a control in a pregnancy study.

V is TRBV19 and J is TRBJ2-7, with D possibly being TRBD1 (5 bases). The CDR3 totals 15 residues. Trimming left V 3 bases short and J 0 bases short, with 12 bases between. CDR1 is LNHDA, CDR2 SQIVND, per germline (reference sequence). The CDR3, as DNA: TGTGCCAGTAGTATTGCAGGGCAGGCCTCCTACGAGCAGTACTTC. Its translation is CASSIAGQASYEQYF.

A few counts support this clone. This chain uses TRBV5-4 with TRBJ1-1; TRBD1 might be the D (5 bases). In germline, CDR1 is SGHNT, CDR2 YYREEE (reference sequence). The CDR3 totals 13 residues. Trimming left V 2 bases short and J 1 base short, with 6 bases between. The CDR3 region is CASSFGQNTEAFF. In nucleotides, the CDR3 is TGTGCCAGCAGCTTTGGACAGAACACTGAAGCTTTCTTT.

The chain couples TRBV5-5 to TRBJ2-7, with D possibly matching TRBD2 (6 bases). Germline CDR1 reads SGHKS; CDR2 reads YYEKEE (reference sequence). Trimming stripped 4 bases from V and 4 bases from J, with 21 bases between. This CDR3 has 16 residues. In DNA, the CDR3 is TGTGCCAGCAGCGGCCTTTCGGGAGAGGGGCCTTACGAGCAGTACTTC. This codes for CASSGLSGEGPYEQYF.

The chain joins TRBV6-1 to TRBJ2-3; 11 nucleotides agree with TRBD2. V lost 2 bases to trimming and J lost 5 bases; unmatched junction nucleotides: 15. CDR1 is MNHNS, CDR2 SASEGT, per germline. The CDR3 is made up of 19 amino acids. The CDR3 reads CASSESTSGSVTSRDTQYF. The CDR3 DNA reads as TGTGCCAGCAGTGAAAGTACTAGCGGGAGCGTCACCTCTAGAGATACGCAGTATTTT.

J is TRBJ2-2 and V is TRBV28; D gene ambiguous. V gave up 3 bases and J gave up 4 bases, with 18 bases separating them. The CDR3 consists of 17 residues. Germline-derived CDR1 and CDR2 are MDHEN and SYDVKM. The CDR3 DNA is TGTGCCAGCAGTTTTACGCTAGTGGCTAGTCCCACCGGGGAGCTGTTTTTT. Translated: CASSFTLVASPTGELFF.

Notes on this clone: Other DNA sequences in this sample translate to the same CDR3. The chain uses TRBV5-1 and TRBJ1-3; D unresolved. The CDR3 runs 17 residues. Germline V gene lookup returns CDR1 SGHRS and CDR2 YFSETQ. Trimming left V 0 bases short and J 3 bases short, with 16 bases between. CDR3 nucleotides: TGCGCCAGCAGCTTGGACAGAGCTCTCGGTGGTGGAAACACCATATATTTT. Translation gives CASSLDRALGGGNTIYF.

V is TRBV7-2 and J is TRBJ2-7; D perhaps matches TRBD1 (6 bases). V dropped 4 bases and J dropped 2 bases, with 12 bases sitting between them. CDR1 SGHTA and CDR2 FQGNSA come from the germline V gene. The CDR3 contains 14 residues. CDR3 amino acids: CASSSRTATYEQYF. CDR3 DNA sequence: TGTGCCAGCAGCTCAAGGACAGCCACCTACGAGCAGTACTTC. The full variable domain, its missing parts supplied by reference TRBV7-2 and TRBJ2-7, is GAGVSQSPSNKVTEKGKDVELRCDPISGHTALYWYRQSLGQGLEFLIYFQGNSAPDKSGLPSDRFSAERTGGSVSTLTIQRTQQEDSAVYLCASSSRTATYEQYFGPGTRLTVT.

On this clone itself: The sample has other DNA sequences that encode this CDR3 too. This sequence joins TRBV5-1 and TRBJ2-1; 9 nucleotides match TRBD2. CDR3 size: 14 residues. V shed 4 bases and J 3 bases; nucleotides not matched to a gene: 2. Germline loops: CDR1 SGHRS, CDR2 YFSETQ. CDR3 nucleotide sequence: TGCGCCAGCAGCCTTAGCGGGGGCTACAATGAGCAGTTCTTC. This sequence encodes CASSLSGGYNEQFF.

CDR3 loop: CASGQGPEYTEAFF. The CDR3 DNA follows: TGTGCCAGCGGACAGGGACCGGAGTACACTGAAGCTTTCTTT. V is TRBV6-1 and J is TRBJ1-1; 8 nucleotides line up with TRBD1. The trim removed 8 bases at V and 3 bases at J, leaving 8 bases unmatched. This CDR3 spans 14 amino acids. Per germline, CDR1 MNHNS and CDR2 SASEGT.

DNA for the CDR3: TGCAGCGTTGGGACAGGGGACGGCTATGGCTACACCTTC. It translates to CSVGTGDGYGYTF. The chain joins TRBV29-1 to TRBJ1-2, with TRBD1 matching 9 bases. This CDR3 spans 13 amino acids. The V and J ends lost 4 bases and 4 bases, in that order; junction bases with no gene match: 4. The V gene's germline CDR1 is SQVTM and CDR2 ANQGSEA.

V usage is TRBV7-9 and J usage is TRBJ1-2, with TRBD1 matching 9 bases. Germline CDR1 is SEHNR and CDR2 is FQNEAQ (reference sequence). J gave up 5 bases and V 5 bases, and 3 bases lay outside the gene matches. CDR3 length: 13 amino acids. The CDR3 bases are TGTGCCAGCAGCCTACAGGGGGCGTATGGCTACACCTTC. This gives the protein CASSLQGAYGYTF. Complete variable domain (other parts from reference TRBV7-9 and TRBJ1-2): DTGVSQNPRHKITKRGQNVTFRCDPISEHNRLYWYRQTLGQGPEFLTYFQNEAQLEKSRLLSDRFSAERPKGSFSTLEIQRTEQGDSAMYLCASSLQGAYGYTFGSGTRLTVV.

The chain links TRBV11-2 to TRBJ2-7, with 9 nucleotides matching TRBD1. The CDR3 runs to 15 residues. Germline V gene sequence: CDR1 SGHAT, CDR2 FQNNGV. J gave up 2 bases and V 5 bases, and 7 bases lay outside the gene matches. The chain's CDR3 is CASSVRDREAYEQYF. The CDR3 DNA follows: TGTGCCAGCAGCGTCCGGGACAGGGAAGCCTACGAGCAGTACTTC.

The J gene is TRBJ2-1, the V gene TRBV5-6; no clear D gene. V was clipped by 9 bases and J by 0 bases, with 10 bases between them. The length of the CDR3 is 13 residues. From germline, CDR1 is SGHDT and CDR2 YYEEEE. DNA for the CDR3: TGTGCCACCGGGTTTAGCTCCTACAATGAGCAGTTCTTC. It codes for CATGFSSYNEQFF.

Here the CDR3 reads CASSFDPGEETQYF. In DNA form, the CDR3 reads TGCGCCAGCAGCTTCGATCCAGGGGAAGAGACCCAGTACTTC. The chain joins TRBV5-1 to TRBJ2-5; TRBD1 is a possible D gene (6 bases). Deletions cut 2 bases from V and 3 bases from J, with 11 bases between. CDR3 size: 14 residues. CDR1 and CDR2 (germline): SGHRS, YFSETQ.

This chain uses TRBV5-1 with TRBJ2-1; 7 bases fit TRBD1. This CDR3 is built from 14 residues. Germline CDR1 SGHRS, CDR2 YFSETQ. The V segment lost 4 bases and the J segment 4 bases; nucleotides outside the gene matches: 5. In DNA, the CDR3 is TGCGCCAGCAGCGGCTTGACAGGGTACAATGAGCAGTTCTTC. Translated, it gives CASSGLTGYNEQFF.

This chain joins TRBV15 and TRBJ2-7, with D possibly being TRBD2 (6 bases). CDR1 and CDR2 from the germline V gene are LNHNV and YYDKDF (reference sequence). Trimming pared 1 base from V and 5 bases from J, leaving 12 bases between. This CDR3 contains 14 residues. The CDR3 sequence is CATSRGQGGHEQYF. The DNA of the CDR3 is TGTGCCACCAGCAGAGGGCAGGGAGGTCACGAGCAGTACTTC.

V is TRBV4-1 and J is TRBJ2-7; 9 nucleotides line up with TRBD1. In germline, CDR1 is MGHRA, CDR2 YSYEKL. The CDR3 length is 18 residues. Trimming took 0 bases from V and 0 from J; bases not matched to a gene: 9. DNA of the CDR3: TGCGCCAGCAGCCAAGATAAATCGGGGACAGGGTTCTCCTACGAGCAGTACTTC. It translates to CASSQDKSGTGFSYEQYF.

J is TRBJ2-3 and V is TRBV9, with TRBD1 identical over 7 bases. Germline CDR1 and CDR2: SGDLS and YYNGEE. V shed 0 bases, J shed 3 bases, and the junction held 7 bases outside the gene matches. This CDR3 contains 16 residues. CDR3 protein: CASSVGTTGNTDTQYF. For the CDR3, the DNA is TGTGCCAGCAGCGTAGGTACGACAGGGAATACAGATACGCAGTATTTT.

The chain employs TRBV6-5 and TRBJ2-5, with 7 bases aligning to TRBD1. The V and J ends lost 4 bases and 3 bases, in that order; junction bases with no gene match: 2. Germline V gene sequence: CDR1 MNHEY, CDR2 SVGAGI. This CDR3 has 13 residues. The CDR3 coding sequence is TGTGCCAGCAGTTCCAGGGGGAAAGAGACCCAGTACTTC. Its protein product is CASSSRGKETQYF.

The V and J genes are TRBV25-1 and TRBJ2-1; TRBD1 is a possible D gene (5 bases). Germline-derived CDR1 and CDR2 are MGHDK and SYGVNS. The CDR3 is 14 residues long. V lost 4 bases to trimming and J lost 6 bases, with 13 bases between them. The CDR3 region is CASSGQTLGNEQFF. CDR3 sequence (DNA): TGTGCCAGCAGTGGACAGACCCTCGGCAATGAGCAGTTCTTC.

The chain links TRBV5-8 to TRBJ2-7; 7 bases map to TRBD2. The germline gives CDR1 SGHTS, CDR2 YDEGEE. The CDR3 sequence is 15 residues long. Trimming at V came to 5 bases and at J to 4 bases, leaving 12 bases not matched to a gene. This CDR3 reads CASRSRQPGGYEQYF. The CDR3 DNA sequence: TGTGCCAGCAGATCCAGACAGCCGGGGGGATACGAGCAGTACTTC.

J is TRBJ2-1 and V is TRBV11-2, with a weak D call TRBD2 (6 bases). V lost 3 bases and J lost 5, with 17 bases in between. CDR3 length equals 16 residues. CDR1 is SGHAT, CDR2 FQNNGV, per germline. CDR3 in amino acids: CASSFLSGRTNNEQFF. The CDR3 DNA is TGTGCCAGCAGCTTCCTTAGCGGACGAACAAACAATGAGCAGTTCTTC.

This clone showed up just a few times. The chain carries TRBV28 and TRBJ2-7; TRBD1 is a possible D gene (6 bases). This CDR3 region has 16 residues. V shed 3 bases and J shed 5 bases, with 20 bases lying between them. The V gene's germline CDR1 is MDHEN and CDR2 SYDVKM. CDR3 amino acids: CASSLGRDTRLHEQYF. The CDR3 nucleotides are TGTGCCAGCAGTTTGGGCCGGGACACCCGCCTCCACGAGCAGTACTTC. The entire variable domain, with the rest obtained from reference TRBV28 and TRBJ2-7, is as follows: DVKVTQSSRYLVKRTGEKVFLECVQDMDHENMFWYRQDPGLGLRLIYFSYDVKMKEKGDIPEGYSVSREKKERFSLILESASTNQTSMYLCASSLGRDTRLHEQYFGPGTRLTVT.

The V and J genes are TRBV27 and TRBJ2-7, with D unclear. The CDR3 has 15 amino acids. V lost 5 bases and J lost 7, with 21 bases in between. The germline V gene has CDR1 MNHEY and CDR2 SMNVEV (reference sequence). In DNA form, the CDR3 reads TGTGCCAGCAGTCGAACACCCCGACTGATGTTTGAGCAGTACTTC. This translates into CASSRTPRLMFEQYF.

This chain joins TRBV11-2 and TRBJ2-3, with D perhaps TRBD2 (6 bases). Germline V gene lookup returns CDR1 SGHAT and CDR2 FQNNGV. V shed 6 bases and J shed 0 bases, with 13 bases lying between them. The CDR3 loop spans 15 amino acids. CDR3 sequence: CASSFRGGSTDTQYF. In DNA, the CDR3 is TGTGCCAGCAGTTTCCGTGGGGGGAGCACAGATACGCAGTATTTT. Supplemented by reference TRBV11-2 and TRBJ2-3, the full variable domain reads EAGVAQSPRYKIIEKRQSVAFWCNPISGHATLYWYQQILGQGPKLLIQFQNNGVVDDSQLPKDRFSAERLKGVDSTLKIQPAKLEDSAVYLCASSFRGGSTDTQYFGPGTRLTVL.

The gene calls are TRBV28 and TRBJ1-2; D may be TRBD1 (6 bases). The ends were cut back, 5 bases at V and 3 bases at J, with 10 bases in the middle. The CDR3 has 13 amino acids. The germline CDR1 and CDR2 sequences are MDHEN and SYDVKM. The CDR3 loop is CASSPQGYYGYTF. CDR3 sequence (DNA): TGTGCCAGCAGTCCCCAGGGGTACTATGGCTACACCTTC.